This T cell receptor (beta chain) derives from a study of radiotherapy plus CTLA-4 blockade in lung cancer. As for the study in general: There were objective responses in roughly 18% of patients, and roughly 33% had disease control.

The germline gives CDR1 DFQATT, CDR2 SNEGSKA (reference sequence). The CDR3 has 11 residues. Trimming took off 6 bases at V and 9 bases at J, with 12 bases between the two ends. Measured with immunoSEQ multiplex PCR; TCRdb has only the in-frame clones, and not every one. Here the sample spans over 85,000 clones, roughly 80% being singletons. This chain uses TRBV20-1 with TRBJ2-1; unclear D gene. The input for sequencing was peripheral blood, taken from a patient treated with radiotherapy plus ipilimumab. The clonotype originates from a human donor with non-small cell lung cancer that progressed on radiotherapy plus ipilimumab. This CDR3 is CSAERLSEQFF. CDR3 coding DNA: TGCAGTGCCGAAAGACTGAGTGAGCAGTTCTTC.